This T cell receptor beta chain emerged from a study of T-cell memory formation after mild COVID-19. The overall study: Largely donor-specific TCR clusters were found.

The CDR3 sequence is 16 residues long. The V end was cut by 6 bases, the J end by 0 bases, with 15 bases between. CDR1 and CDR2 (germline): DFQATT, SNEGSKA (reference sequence). A few counts support this clonotype. A single record per CDR3 protein comes from TCRdb applying MiXCR to the 5' RACE reads. The repertoire holds about 290,000 distinct CDR3 sequences, with roughly 18% as singletons. The sequenced sample was PBMCs or a T cell subset sorted from them (not recorded which). The receptor comes from a man between 18 and 35 years old who had mild COVID-19 (a few samples of this study predate the infection). Cell type and time point are not known. The chain joins TRBV20-1 to TRBJ1-6; weak D call: TRBD1 (6 bases). CDR3 in amino acids: CSADDRRSSYNSPLHF. The CDR3 DNA reads as TGCAGTGCAGACGACAGGAGATCCTCCTATAATTCACCCCTCCACTTT.